At least ten counts were recorded for the clone carrying this TCR beta chain. The data originate from a study of T-cell reconstitution after alpha-beta-depleted transplantation in children. Preparation of the TCRbeta library was carried out with unique molecular identifiers. Via MiXCR, TCRdb re-called the PCR reads, giving one row per CDR3 protein. The sample yields about 610,000 distinct CDR3 sequences, approximately 10% seen once. The V gene's germline CDR1 is SEHNR and CDR2 FQNEAQ (reference sequence). CDR3 size: 16 residues. V shed 4 bases and J 3 bases; nucleotides not matched to a gene: 9. The TCR sequence derives from a human donor who donated a stem cell graft to a child with acute myeloid leukemia. The sequences come from PBMCs from the stem cell graft donor, collected from the stem cell graft. This sequence joins TRBV7-9 and TRBJ2-1; TRBD2 matches at 7 bases. CDR3 nucleotides: TGTGCCAGCAGCTCCTTAGCGGGTCTCTTCTACAATGAGCAGTTCTTC. Encoded protein: CASSSLAGLFYNEQFF.